This entry concerns a single TCR beta chain. No antigen is known for it. Chemo-refractory metastatic non-small-cell lung cancer patients received focal radiation with ipilimumab CTLA-4 blockade. TCRdb's copy holds only in-frame clones and misses some; the assay was immunoSEQ multiplex PCR. The sample includes fewer than 100,000 clones, 84% of them seen just once. Germline CDR1 SGHAT, CDR2 FQDESV (reference sequence). After removal of 6 bases from V and 7 bases from J, the junction contained 9 bases not matched to a gene. The CDR3 has 15 residues. This sample is part of a study of radiotherapy plus CTLA-4 blockade in lung cancer. Study as a whole: Objective responses emerged in 18% of patients, and 31% attained disease control. Study results and caveats: Expansion in blood of tumor-derived TCR clones was seen after radiotherapy plus ipilimumab. Reports state that early shifts in blood T cell clones, with interferon-beta, best predicted response.

This clonotype was obtained from a human donor with non-small cell lung cancer who had stable disease on radiotherapy plus ipilimumab. The sequences come from peripheral blood, collected from a patient treated with radiotherapy plus ipilimumab. The gene calls are TRBV11-1 and TRBJ2-1, with 10 bases lining up with TRBD2. This CDR3 is CASSPSGGALNEQFF. The CDR3 region has the DNA TGTGCCAGCAGTCCGAGCGGGGGGGCCTTAAATGAGCAGTTCTTC.